This TCR beta chain comes out of a study of T cells in Graves' hyperthyroidism and ophthalmopathy. As for the study in general: The initial diagnosis was the point when peripheral blood was collected, ahead of any treatment.

RNA transcripts provided the source from which TCR beta CDR3 regions were amplified. Researchers ran a first-round RT-PCR on the TCR CDR3 using the HTBI primer set. One entry per CDR3 protein, called by TCRdb with MiXCR from the multiplex PCR reads. The repertoire consists of about 840,000 distinct CDR3 sequences, with about 38% occurring once and the leading ten covering 8.9%. V was pared by 1 base and J by 7 bases, with 27 bases of the junction left unmatched. The CDR3 has 22 residues. Germline V gene sequence: CDR1 SQVTM, CDR2 ANQGSEA. For Graves' hyperthyroidism to be stable, ophthalmopathy could not progress within 18 months.

Specimen: blood. The V call is TRBV29-1, the J call TRBJ2-2, with 10 bases that match TRBD2. The sequence derives from a man between 18 and 35 years old with Graves' hyperthyroidism. CDR3 sequence (DNA): TGCAGCGTTGAAGGGGGTACTAGCGGGACCAGTGATGGACAGGGCTCTTTCGGGGAGCTGTTTTTT. Its translation is CSVEGGTSGTSDGQGSFGELFF.